The present T cell receptor (beta chain) was sequenced within a study of blood T cell repertoires in COVID-19. This CDR3 is built from 14 residues. CDR1 is KGHSH, CDR2 LQKENI, per germline. The ends were cut back, 4 bases at V and 4 bases at J, with 11 bases in the middle. This clone was recorded only once. In the authors' methods: Estimation of nucleated cell counts relied on the amplification of reference gene primers. Some clones are missing from TCRdb's copy, which holds only in-frame ones; the method was immunoSEQ multiplex PCR. V, J and clone size reflect that table, while D and trimming were determined from the DNA. In the table there are roughly 290,000 clones, more than 85% of which are singletons.

Sequencing input: peripheral blood. The J gene is TRBJ2-1, the V gene TRBV18; D is unclear. This sequence originates from a man younger than 45 with acute or convalescent COVID-19. In nucleotides, the CDR3 is TGTGCCAGCTCACTAAGCCGGTTGTACAATGAGCAGTTCTTC. The encoded protein is CASSLSRLYNEQFF.